Listed below are T cell receptor beta chains from one sample, sequenced in a study of response to subunit inactivated influenza vaccine. TCRdb reanalysed the RT-PCR reads using MiXCR and keeps one entry per CDR3 protein. The data hold 500,000 or so distinct CDR3 sequences, with approximately 15% observed a single time. The sequencing used CD4+ T cells sorted from PBMCs, collected 23 to 25 months after vaccination. The receptors come from a man aged 50 to 69 who received an inactivated influenza vaccine. The CDR3 runs from the conserved cysteine through the conserved F or W. Each record gives: J gene, V gene, D gene, CDR3 protein. D genes are given only for firm matches.

j_call: TRBJ2-2; v_call: TRBV14; d_call: NA; cdr3_aa: CASSQVWDTGELFF
j_call: TRBJ2-3; v_call: TRBV5-1; d_call: NA; cdr3_aa: CASSLGGDADTQYF
j_call: TRBJ2-3; v_call: TRBV5-6; d_call: NA; cdr3_aa: CASSSELARLNTQYF
j_call: TRBJ1-1; v_call: TRBV5-1; d_call: NA; cdr3_aa: CASSLVRGSIGTEAFF
j_call: TRBJ2-3; v_call: TRBV20-1; d_call: NA; cdr3_aa: CSAGGLTQYF
j_call: TRBJ2-3; v_call: TRBV4-3; d_call: NA; cdr3_aa: CASSQANSGTDTQYF
j_call: TRBJ1-5; v_call: TRBV5-1; d_call: NA; cdr3_aa: CASSFGDNQPQHF
j_call: TRBJ1-5; v_call: TRBV20-1; d_call: TRBD1; cdr3_aa: CSALTGDQPQHF
j_call: TRBJ2-5; v_call: TRBV6-5; d_call: TRBD2; cdr3_aa: CASSDSIGGRGETQYF
j_call: TRBJ1-4; v_call: TRBV20-1; d_call: NA; cdr3_aa: CSAIMGTNEKLFF
j_call: TRBJ2-3; v_call: TRBV5-1; d_call: NA; cdr3_aa: CASRGPGTSTDTQYF
j_call: TRBJ2-1; v_call: TRBV5-5; d_call: NA; cdr3_aa: CASSFQGRYNEQFF
j_call: TRBJ2-5; v_call: TRBV5-1; d_call: NA; cdr3_aa: CASSLGFWREGKETQYF
j_call: TRBJ2-4; v_call: TRBV30; d_call: NA; cdr3_aa: CAWTGGLAKNIQYF